A single T cell receptor beta chain is shown here with its context. This sample is drawn from a study of cytotoxic CD8 clonotypes in ibrutinib-treated CLL. The data were produced by immunoSEQ multiplex PCR, yet TCRdb's version contains in-frame clones alone and is incomplete. This sample has 9,500 to 12,000 clones, with roughly four fifths found just once. Germline V gene data show CDR1 as SGDLS and CDR2 as YYNGEE. The V end was cut by 0 bases, the J end by 4 bases, with 20 bases between. This CDR3 comprises 18 residues. Material: PBMCs, obtained at disease progression, from a patient treated with ibrutinib. J is TRBJ1-3 and V is TRBV9; no clear D gene. The TCR was taken from a human donor with chronic lymphocytic leukemia. The CDR3 region has the DNA TGTGCCAGCAGCGTAGCTTCACTGGAGACCAGGTGGGGAAACACCATATATTTT. It specifies CASSVASLETRWGNTIYF.